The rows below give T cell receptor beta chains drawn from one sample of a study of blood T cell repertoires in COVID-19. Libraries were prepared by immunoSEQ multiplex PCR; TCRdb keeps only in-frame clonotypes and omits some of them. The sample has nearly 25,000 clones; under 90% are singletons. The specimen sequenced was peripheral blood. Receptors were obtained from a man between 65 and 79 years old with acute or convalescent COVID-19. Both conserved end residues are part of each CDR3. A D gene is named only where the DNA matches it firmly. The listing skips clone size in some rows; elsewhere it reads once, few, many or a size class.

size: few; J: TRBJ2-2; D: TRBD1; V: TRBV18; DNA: TGTGCCAGCTCACGGGACAGGGGCACCGGGGAGCTGTTTTTT; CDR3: CASSRDRGTGELFF
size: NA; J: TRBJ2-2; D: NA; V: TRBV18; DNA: TGTGCCAGCTCCGCCGACAGGCTGAACACCGGGGAGCTGTTTTTT; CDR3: CASSADRLNTGELFF
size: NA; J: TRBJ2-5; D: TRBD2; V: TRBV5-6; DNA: TGTGCCAGCAGCTGGGGACTAGCGGGGGGGCAAGAGACCCAGTACTTC; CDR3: CASSWGLAGGQETQYF
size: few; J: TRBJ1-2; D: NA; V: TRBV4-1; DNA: TGCGCCAGCAGCCAAGGGGGGGGCAGAGGGGATGGCTACACCTTC; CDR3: CASSQGGGRGDGYTF
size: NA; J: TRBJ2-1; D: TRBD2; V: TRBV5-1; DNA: TGCGCCAGCAGGGGACTAGCGGGAGCGTATGAGCAGTTCTTC; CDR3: CASRGLAGAYEQFF
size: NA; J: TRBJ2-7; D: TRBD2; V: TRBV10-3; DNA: TGTGCCATCAAAGTGGGCGGGGGCTACGAGCAGTACTTC; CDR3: CAIKVGGGYEQYF
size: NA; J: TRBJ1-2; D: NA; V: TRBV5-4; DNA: TGTGCCAGCAGCTTAGGGGCAGGGACTATGCGGGGCTACACCTTC; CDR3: CASSLGAGTMRGYTF
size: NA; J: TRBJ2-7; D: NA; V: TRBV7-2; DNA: TGTGCCAGCAGCTTAGGTATCCGGGGCGAGCAGTACTTC; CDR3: CASSLGIRGEQYF
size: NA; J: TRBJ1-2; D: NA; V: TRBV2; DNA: TGTGCCACCCAGGACAGTCGATCCTATGGCTACACCTTC; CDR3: CATQDSRSYGYTF
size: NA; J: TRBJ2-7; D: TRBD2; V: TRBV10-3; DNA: TGTGCCATCAAAACTAGCGGGAGTCCCGAGCAGTACTTC; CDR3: CAIKTSGSPEQYF
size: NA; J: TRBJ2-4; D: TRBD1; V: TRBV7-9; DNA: TGTGCCAGCAGCTTTCCGGGACAGGGGGGAGCCAAAAACATTCAGTACTTC; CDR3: CASSFPGQGGAKNIQYF
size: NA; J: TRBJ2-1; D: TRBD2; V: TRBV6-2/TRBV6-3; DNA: TGTGCCAGCAGTTCTCCGACTAGCGGGAGACGGAATGAGCAGTTCTTC; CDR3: CASSSPTSGRRNEQFF
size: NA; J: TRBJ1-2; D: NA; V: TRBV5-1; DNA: TGCGCCAGCAGCCCTCCAGGCAGCGGGGATGGCTACACCTTC; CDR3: CASSPPGSGDGYTF
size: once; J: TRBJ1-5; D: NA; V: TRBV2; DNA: TGTGCCAGCAGTGAAGAACAAGGGGGCAATCAGCCCCAGCATTTT; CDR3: CASSEEQGGNQPQHF
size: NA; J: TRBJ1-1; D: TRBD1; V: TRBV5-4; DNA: TGTGCCAGCAGCATTTCAGGACAGGGTATCGCTGAAGCTTTCTTT; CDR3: CASSISGQGIAEAFF
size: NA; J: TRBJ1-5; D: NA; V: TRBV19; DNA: TGTGCCAGTAGTATAGATTCGGGAGGGGCTAGGGGCAATCAGCCCCAGCATTTT; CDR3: CASSIDSGGARGNQPQHF
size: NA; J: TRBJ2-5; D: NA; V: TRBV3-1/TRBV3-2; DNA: TGTGCCAGCAGCCAAGCCCTAGCGCAAGAGACCCAGTACTTC; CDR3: CASSQALAQETQYF
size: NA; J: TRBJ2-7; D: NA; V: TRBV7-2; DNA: TGTGCCAGCAGCTTAGCGATCGGGAGTAGATACGAGCAGTACTTC; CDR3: CASSLAIGSRYEQYF
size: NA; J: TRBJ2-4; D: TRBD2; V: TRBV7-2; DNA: TGTGCCAGCAGCTTAGCGGGAGGGCCGGCCAAAAACATTCAGTACTTC; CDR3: CASSLAGGPAKNIQYF
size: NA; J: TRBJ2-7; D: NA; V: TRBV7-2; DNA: TGTGCCAGCAGCTTAGTTCGGGGCTACGAGCAGTACTTC; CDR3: CASSLVRGYEQYF
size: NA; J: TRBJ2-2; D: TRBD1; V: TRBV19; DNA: TGTGCCAGTATCGTACCTCCGGGACAGGGGGCTAAAACCGGGGAGCTGTTTTTT; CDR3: CASIVPPGQGAKTGELFF
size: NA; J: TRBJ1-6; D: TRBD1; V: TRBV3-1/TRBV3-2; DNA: TGTGCCAGCAGCCAAGGATTCGGACAGGGGGCCGGTTCACCCCTCCACTTT; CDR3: CASSQGFGQGAGSPLHF
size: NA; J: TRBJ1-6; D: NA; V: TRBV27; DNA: TGTGCCAGCAGTCTCGGACTCGGGGAGAATTCACCCCTCCACTTT; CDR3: CASSLGLGENSPLHF
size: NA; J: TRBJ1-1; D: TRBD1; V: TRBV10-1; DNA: TGCGCCAGCAGCGCCGGACAGGGGGCTTGGACTGAAGCTTTCTTT; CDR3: CASSAGQGAWTEAFF
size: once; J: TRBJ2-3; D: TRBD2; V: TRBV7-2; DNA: TGTGCCAGCAGCGGGAGGGGAGATACGCAGTATTTT; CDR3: CASSGRGDTQYF
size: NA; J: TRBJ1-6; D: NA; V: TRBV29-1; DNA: TGCAGCGTTTGGGAGGGATATAGTTCACCCCTCCACTTT; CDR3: CSVWEGYSSPLHF
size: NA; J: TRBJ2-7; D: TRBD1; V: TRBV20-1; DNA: TGCAGTGCTGCTAGACAGGGCGAGCAGTACTTC; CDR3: CSAARQGEQYF
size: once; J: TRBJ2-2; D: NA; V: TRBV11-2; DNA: TGTGCCAGCAGCTTAGCGGCGGGGAGCTCCACCGGGGAGCTGTTTTTT; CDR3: CASSLAAGSSTGELFF
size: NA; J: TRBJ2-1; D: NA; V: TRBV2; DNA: TGTGCCAGCAGTGAATATTCAGGGAAGACCTACAATGAGCAGTTCTTC; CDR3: CASSEYSGKTYNEQFF
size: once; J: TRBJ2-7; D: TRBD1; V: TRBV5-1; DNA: TGCGCCAGCAGACCCCAGGGGGATTCCTACGAGCAGTACTTC; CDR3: CASRPQGDSYEQYF
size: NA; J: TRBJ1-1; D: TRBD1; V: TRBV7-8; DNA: TGTGCCAGCAGCTCAGCCTACAGGGGCGGGACTGAAGCTTTCTTT; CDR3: CASSSAYRGGTEAFF
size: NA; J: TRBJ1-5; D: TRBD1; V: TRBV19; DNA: TGTGCCAGTAGTATAGGCAGGGGGCTAAACAATCAGCCCCAGCATTTT; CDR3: CASSIGRGLNNQPQHF
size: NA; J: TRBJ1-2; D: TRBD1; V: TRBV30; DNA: TGTGCCTGGAGTCAACAGGGGCGGTCGGGCGGCTACACCTTC; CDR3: CAWSQQGRSGGYTF
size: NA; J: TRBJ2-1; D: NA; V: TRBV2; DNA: TGTGCCAGCGAGGGGTTCCGGGGGAGCTCCTACAATGAGCAGTTCTTC; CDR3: CASEGFRGSSYNEQFF
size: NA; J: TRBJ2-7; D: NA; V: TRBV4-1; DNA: TGCGCCAGCAGCCGAGAACCGGGACTTAAAACGGGGCTCTACGAGCAGTACTTC; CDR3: CASSREPGLKTGLYEQYF
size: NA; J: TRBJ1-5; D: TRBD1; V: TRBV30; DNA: TGTGCCTGGAGCCGTGACAGGGCGCAAGTGCCCCAGCATTTT; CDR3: CAWSRDRAQVPQHF
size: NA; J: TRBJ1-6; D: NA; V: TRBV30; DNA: TGTGCCTGTTATTCAGGGCCCGGCTCACCCCTCCACTTT; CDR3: CACYSGPGSPLHF
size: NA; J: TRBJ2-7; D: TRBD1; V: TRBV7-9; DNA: TGCGCCAGCAGCTTAGGACAGGGGCTCTACGAGCAGTACTTC; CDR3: CASSLGQGLYEQYF
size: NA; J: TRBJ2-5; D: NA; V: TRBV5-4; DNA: TGTGCCAGCAGCTACGGGAGAGCGGAGACCCAGTACTTC; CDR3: CASSYGRAETQYF
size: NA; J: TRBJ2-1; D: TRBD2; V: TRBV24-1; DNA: TGTGCCACCAGTGACCCCGGACTAGCGGGAGGCTCCTACAATGAGCAGTTCTTC; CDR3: CATSDPGLAGGSYNEQFF